A selection of T cell receptor beta chains follows, all from one sample in a study of vaccination and CD4 T cells after COVID-19. TCRdb called the PCR reads again in MiXCR, with one record for every CDR3 protein. The repertoire consists of about 20,000 distinct CDR3 sequences, with 50% to 60% occurring once and the leading ten covering around a tenth. Their antigen targets remain unknown. Sequencing was carried out using CD4+ T cells from blood, cultured in vitro. These TCRs come from a human donor who had recovered from COVID-19. Both conserved end residues are part of each CDR3. A D gene is named only where the DNA matches it firmly. Clone size is shown for a subset of rows, as once, few, many or a class of expanded clone.

abundance: -
d_gene: -
v_gene: TRBV6-1
j_gene: TRBJ1-1
CDR3aa: CAISGAGIEAFF
CDR3nt: TGTGCCATCTCTGGGGCAGGGATTGAAGCTTTCTTT

abundance: few
d_gene: TRBD1
v_gene: TRBV20-1
j_gene: TRBJ2-5
CDR3aa: CSATGNNGETQYF
CDR3nt: TGCAGTGCGACAGGGAACAACGGGGAGACCCAGTACTTC

abundance: -
d_gene: -
v_gene: TRBV5-1
j_gene: TRBJ1-1
CDR3aa: CASSPGTNTEAFF
CDR3nt: TGCGCCAGCAGTCCCGGGACTAACACTGAAGCTTTCTTT

abundance: -
d_gene: TRBD1
v_gene: TRBV2
j_gene: TRBJ1-2
CDR3aa: CASSEEGDRGAYGYTF
CDR3nt: TGTGCCAGCAGTGAGGAGGGGGACAGGGGGGCCTATGGCTACACCTTC

abundance: few
d_gene: TRBD1
v_gene: TRBV20-1
j_gene: TRBJ1-6
CDR3aa: CSARGTAGGSPLHF
CDR3nt: TGCAGTGCTAGGGGGACAGCCGGGGGTTCACCCCTCCACTTT

abundance: -
d_gene: -
v_gene: TRBV7-9
j_gene: TRBJ1-2
CDR3aa: CASSPILIGYGYTF
CDR3nt: TGTGCCAGCAGCCCCATCCTGATAGGGTATGGCTACACCTTC

abundance: -
d_gene: -
v_gene: TRBV20-1
j_gene: TRBJ2-7
CDR3aa: CSATFQGREQYF
CDR3nt: TGCAGTGCTACCTTCCAGGGTAGGGAGCAGTACTTC

abundance: few
d_gene: TRBD1
v_gene: TRBV30
j_gene: TRBJ2-5
CDR3aa: CAWGQGAGETQYF
CDR3nt: TGTGCCTGGGGACAGGGCGCAGGGGAGACCCAGTACTTC

abundance: -
d_gene: -
v_gene: TRBV12-3/TRBV12-4
j_gene: TRBJ2-7
CDR3aa: CASRGRGFGYEQYF
CDR3nt: TGTGCCAGCAGGGGACGGGGATTCGGGTACGAGCAGTACTTC

abundance: once
d_gene: TRBD1
v_gene: TRBV30
j_gene: TRBJ2-7
CDR3aa: CAWSAGQGSSYEQYF
CDR3nt: TGTGCCTGGAGTGCGGGACAGGGGAGCTCCTACGAGCAGTACTTC

abundance: few
d_gene: -
v_gene: TRBV12-3/TRBV12-4
j_gene: TRBJ1-5
CDR3aa: CASSSGTGTRYSNQPQHF
CDR3nt: TGTGCCAGCAGTTCCGGGACGGGAACCCGTTATAGCAATCAGCCCCAGCATTTT

abundance: few
d_gene: -
v_gene: TRBV27
j_gene: TRBJ1-6
CDR3aa: CARPWENSGPLHF
CDR3nt: TGTGCCAGACCCTGGGAGAATTCAGGTCCCCTCCACTTT

abundance: -
d_gene: TRBD2
v_gene: TRBV20-1
j_gene: TRBJ2-5
CDR3aa: CSATASGRAAETQYF
CDR3nt: TGCAGTGCTACCGCTAGCGGGAGGGCCGCAGAGACCCAGTACTTC

abundance: once
d_gene: TRBD1
v_gene: TRBV5-3
j_gene: TRBJ1-2
CDR3aa: CASSRHLQGEEGYTF
CDR3nt: TGTGCCAGCAGCCGCCACCTTCAGGGGGAGGAAGGCTACACCTTC

abundance: -
d_gene: -
v_gene: TRBV10-3
j_gene: TRBJ2-4
CDR3aa: CAISDAGLAKNIQYF
CDR3nt: TGTGCCATCAGTGACGCGGGGCTAGCCAAAAACATTCAGTACTTC

abundance: once
d_gene: -
v_gene: TRBV28
j_gene: TRBJ1-5
CDR3aa: CASSFSGAGNQPQHF
CDR3nt: TGTGCCAGCAGTTTTTCGGGGGCCGGCAATCAGCCCCAGCATTTT

abundance: -
d_gene: -
v_gene: TRBV5-1
j_gene: TRBJ1-2
CDR3aa: CASSMGQNYGYTF
CDR3nt: TGCGCCAGCAGCATGGGACAAAACTATGGCTACACCTTC

abundance: -
d_gene: -
v_gene: TRBV28
j_gene: TRBJ1-1
CDR3aa: CASSTGLAAEAFF
CDR3nt: TGTGCCAGCAGCACAGGCTTGGCGGCTGAAGCTTTCTTT

abundance: -
d_gene: -
v_gene: TRBV7-2
j_gene: TRBJ1-6
CDR3aa: CASSSRQAYNSPLHF
CDR3nt: TGTGCCAGCAGCTCCCGGCAGGCCTATAATTCACCCCTCCACTTT

abundance: -
d_gene: -
v_gene: TRBV27
j_gene: TRBJ2-5
CDR3aa: CASSSWAQQETQYF
CDR3nt: TGTGCCAGCAGTTCGTGGGCCCAACAAGAGACCCAGTACTTC

abundance: -
d_gene: -
v_gene: TRBV19
j_gene: TRBJ2-5
CDR3aa: CASMVTGRIGTQYF
CDR3nt: TGTGCCAGTATGGTGACAGGCAGAATCGGGACCCAGTACTTC

abundance: -
d_gene: -
v_gene: TRBV20-1
j_gene: TRBJ2-7
CDR3aa: CSAGAGRVNEQYF
CDR3nt: TGCAGTGCTGGGGCAGGCCGTGTAAACGAGCAGTACTTC

abundance: -
d_gene: -
v_gene: TRBV11-2
j_gene: TRBJ1-5
CDR3aa: CASSLDSGMGYSNQPQHF
CDR3nt: TGTGCCAGCAGCTTAGATTCGGGGATGGGGTATAGCAATCAGCCCCAGCATTTT

abundance: -
d_gene: -
v_gene: TRBV20-1
j_gene: TRBJ2-1
CDR3aa: CSAQEQFF
CDR3nt: TGCAGTGCTCAGGAGCAGTTCTTC

abundance: -
d_gene: -
v_gene: TRBV6-5
j_gene: TRBJ1-1
CDR3aa: CASSYLQNTEAFF
CDR3nt: TGTGCCAGCAGTTACTTACAGAACACTGAAGCTTTCTTT

abundance: -
d_gene: TRBD2
v_gene: TRBV5-1
j_gene: TRBJ2-1
CDR3aa: CASSLAGTSYANEQFF
CDR3nt: TGCGCCAGCAGCTTGGCAGGGACTAGCTATGCCAATGAGCAGTTCTTC

abundance: -
d_gene: TRBD1
v_gene: TRBV20-1
j_gene: TRBJ1-2
CDR3aa: CSAKSRDRDFYYGYTF
CDR3nt: TGCAGTGCTAAGAGCCGGGACAGGGATTTTTACTATGGCTACACCTTC

abundance: -
d_gene: -
v_gene: TRBV7-8
j_gene: TRBJ1-1
CDR3aa: CASSYKGTEAFF
CDR3nt: TGTGCCAGCAGCTATAAGGGCACTGAAGCTTTCTTT

abundance: -
d_gene: TRBD1
v_gene: TRBV10-2
j_gene: TRBJ1-6
CDR3aa: CASIERDRDNSPLHF
CDR3nt: TGCGCCAGCATAGAAAGAGACAGGGATAATTCACCCCTCCACTTT

abundance: -
d_gene: TRBD1
v_gene: TRBV7-3
j_gene: TRBJ2-5
CDR3aa: CASSLAGTEGETQYF
CDR3nt: TGTGCCAGCAGCCTAGCAGGGACAGAAGGGGAGACCCAGTACTTC

abundance: -
d_gene: -
v_gene: TRBV30
j_gene: TRBJ2-5
CDR3aa: CAWNPGAGQETQYF
CDR3nt: TGTGCCTGGAATCCTGGGGCGGGACAAGAGACCCAGTACTTC

abundance: -
d_gene: -
v_gene: TRBV7-2
j_gene: TRBJ1-1
CDR3aa: CASSLRGNRNTEAFF
CDR3nt: TGTGCCAGCAGCTTAAGGGGAAACCGGAACACTGAAGCTTTCTTT

abundance: few
d_gene: -
v_gene: TRBV21-1
j_gene: TRBJ1-5
CDR3aa: CASSSGSGTGDPALNQPQHF
CDR3nt: TGTGCCAGCAGCTCGGGCTCCGGGACAGGGGACCCGGCACTCAATCAGCCCCAGCATTTT

abundance: -
d_gene: TRBD1
v_gene: TRBV19
j_gene: TRBJ1-1
CDR3aa: CASSKGQGLFTLEAFF
CDR3nt: TGCGCCAGTAGTAAGGGACAGGGGCTATTTACCTTGGAAGCTTTCTTT

abundance: few
d_gene: -
v_gene: TRBV20-1
j_gene: TRBJ2-4
CDR3aa: CSARSSAKNIQYF
CDR3nt: TGCAGTGCTAGAAGTTCAGCCAAAAACATTCAGTACTTC

abundance: -
d_gene: -
v_gene: TRBV3-1
j_gene: TRBJ2-7
CDR3aa: CASSLTRYEQYF
CDR3nt: TGTGCCAGCAGCCTAACGCGATACGAGCAGTACTTC

abundance: -
d_gene: TRBD2
v_gene: TRBV2
j_gene: TRBJ2-7
CDR3aa: CASSEGGGLFSGEQYF
CDR3nt: TGTGCCAGCAGTGAAGGCGGGGGGCTATTCTCAGGCGAGCAGTACTTC

abundance: few
d_gene: -
v_gene: TRBV20-1
j_gene: TRBJ1-5
CDR3aa: CSARRSRAGKYNQPQHF
CDR3nt: TGCAGTGCTAGAAGGAGTCGGGCAGGGAAGTACAATCAGCCCCAGCATTTT

abundance: -
d_gene: -
v_gene: TRBV2
j_gene: TRBJ1-4
CDR3aa: CASSELPVGYEKLFF
CDR3nt: TGTGCCAGCAGTGAATTACCGGTGGGTTATGAAAAACTGTTTTTT

abundance: -
d_gene: TRBD2
v_gene: TRBV19
j_gene: TRBJ2-1
CDR3aa: CASSTGTSGYNEQFF
CDR3nt: TGTGCCAGTAGTACCGGGACTAGCGGATACAATGAGCAGTTCTTC

abundance: -
d_gene: TRBD1
v_gene: TRBV19
j_gene: TRBJ2-3
CDR3aa: CASSPGQGATDTQYF
CDR3nt: TGTGCCAGTAGCCCGGGACAGGGGGCCACAGATACGCAGTATTTT

abundance: -
d_gene: TRBD2
v_gene: TRBV6-2/TRBV6-3
j_gene: TRBJ2-5
CDR3aa: CASRMPLLAGEGETQYF
CDR3nt: TGTGCCAGCAGAATGCCCCTACTAGCGGGAGAGGGAGAGACCCAGTACTTC

abundance: -
d_gene: TRBD1
v_gene: TRBV5-5
j_gene: TRBJ2-5
CDR3aa: CASSPQGRGETQYF
CDR3nt: TGTGCCAGCAGCCCACAGGGGCGAGGAGAGACCCAGTACTTC

abundance: -
d_gene: -
v_gene: TRBV7-9
j_gene: TRBJ2-3
CDR3aa: CASSPPRGTDTQYF
CDR3nt: TGTGCCAGCAGCCCACCTAGGGGCACAGATACGCAGTATTTT

abundance: -
d_gene: -
v_gene: TRBV11-2
j_gene: TRBJ1-2
CDR3aa: CASSLEPQAGPYGYTF
CDR3nt: TGTGCCAGCAGCTTAGAGCCCCAAGCAGGGCCCTATGGCTACACCTTC

abundance: -
d_gene: TRBD2
v_gene: TRBV20-1
j_gene: TRBJ2-3
CDR3aa: CSARGLAGGVRTDTQYF
CDR3nt: TGCAGTGCCCGTGGGCTAGCGGGAGGGGTGCGCACAGATACGCAGTATTTT